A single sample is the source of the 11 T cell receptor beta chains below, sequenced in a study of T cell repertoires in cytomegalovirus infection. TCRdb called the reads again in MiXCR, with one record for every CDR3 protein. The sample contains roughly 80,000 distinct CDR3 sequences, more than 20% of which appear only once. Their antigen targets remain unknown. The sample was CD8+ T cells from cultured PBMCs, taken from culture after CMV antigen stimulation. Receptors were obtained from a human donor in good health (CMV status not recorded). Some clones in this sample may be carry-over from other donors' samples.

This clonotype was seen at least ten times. The CDR3 region has the DNA TGTGCCAGCAGCATACCGGGACAGGGGCTTATCGGGGAGCTGTTTTTT. It is translated as CASSIPGQGLIGELFF. This rearrangement joins TRBV7-9 to TRBJ2-2; TRBD1 matches at 10 bases. With V trimmed by 5 bases and J by 7 bases, 10 bases remained unmatched. Germline V lookup: CDR1 SEHNR, CDR2 FQNEAQ (reference sequence). The CDR3 is 16 amino acids. Based on the CDR3 plus reference TRBV7-9 and TRBJ2-2, the full variable domain is DTGVSQNPRHKITKRGQNVTFRCDPISEHNRLYWYRQTLGQGPEFLTYFQNEAQLEKSRLLSDRFSAERPKGSFSTLEIQRTEQGDSAMYLCASSIPGQGLIGELFFGEGSRLTVL.

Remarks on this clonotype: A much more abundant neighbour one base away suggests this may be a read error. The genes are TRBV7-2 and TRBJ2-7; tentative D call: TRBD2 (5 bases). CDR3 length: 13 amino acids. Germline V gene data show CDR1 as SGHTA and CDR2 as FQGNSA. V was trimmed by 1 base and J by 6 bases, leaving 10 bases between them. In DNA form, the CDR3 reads TGTGCCAGCAGCTTAGGGGAGTCCCCCGAGCAGTACTTC. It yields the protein CASSLGESPEQYF.

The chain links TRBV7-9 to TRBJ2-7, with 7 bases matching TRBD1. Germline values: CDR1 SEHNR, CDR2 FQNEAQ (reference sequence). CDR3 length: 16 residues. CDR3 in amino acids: CVSSQMTGSVSYEQYF. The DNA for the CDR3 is TGTGTTAGCAGCCAGATGACAGGGTCAGTCTCCTACGAGCAGTACTTC.

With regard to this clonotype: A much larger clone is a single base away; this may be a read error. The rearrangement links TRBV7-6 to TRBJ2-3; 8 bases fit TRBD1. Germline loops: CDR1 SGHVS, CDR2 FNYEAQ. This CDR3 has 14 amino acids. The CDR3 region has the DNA TGTGCCAGCAGCTTGACAGGGGACTCAGATACGCGGTATTTT. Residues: CASSLTGDSDTRYF.

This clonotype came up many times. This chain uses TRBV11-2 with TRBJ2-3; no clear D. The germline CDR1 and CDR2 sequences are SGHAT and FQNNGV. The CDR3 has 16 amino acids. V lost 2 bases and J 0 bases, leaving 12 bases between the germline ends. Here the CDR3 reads CASSLIRGLSTDTQYF. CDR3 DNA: TGTGCCAGCAGCTTAATCCGTGGCCTTAGCACAGATACGCAGTATTTT.

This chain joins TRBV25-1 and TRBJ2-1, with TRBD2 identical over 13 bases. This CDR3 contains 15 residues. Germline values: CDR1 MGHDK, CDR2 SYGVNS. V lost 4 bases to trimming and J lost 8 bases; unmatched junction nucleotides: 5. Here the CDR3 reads CASSGLTSGGHEQFF. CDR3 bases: TGTGCCAGCAGTGGCCTGACTAGCGGGGGGCATGAGCAGTTCTTC.

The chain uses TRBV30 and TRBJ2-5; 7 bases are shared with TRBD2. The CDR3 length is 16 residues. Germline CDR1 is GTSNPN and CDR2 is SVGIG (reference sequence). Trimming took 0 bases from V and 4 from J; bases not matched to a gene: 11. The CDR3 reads CAWSVLPAGEGETQYF. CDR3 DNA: TGTGCCTGGAGTGTACTGCCGGCGGGGGAGGGAGAGACCCAGTACTTC. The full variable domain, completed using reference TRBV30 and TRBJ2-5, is SQTIHQWPATLVQPVGSPLSLECTVEGTSNPNLYWYRQAAGRGLQLLFYSVGIGQISSEVPQNLSASRPQDRQFILSSKKLLLSDSGFYLCAWSVLPAGEGETQYFGPGTRLLVL.

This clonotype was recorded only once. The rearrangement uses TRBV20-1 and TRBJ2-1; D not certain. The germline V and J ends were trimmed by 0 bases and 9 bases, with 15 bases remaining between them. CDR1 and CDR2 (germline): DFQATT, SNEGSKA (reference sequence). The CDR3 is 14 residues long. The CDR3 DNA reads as TGCAGTGCTAGAGAAGTGAGCTTTAAGAGTGAGCAGTTCTTC. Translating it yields CSAREVSFKSEQFF.

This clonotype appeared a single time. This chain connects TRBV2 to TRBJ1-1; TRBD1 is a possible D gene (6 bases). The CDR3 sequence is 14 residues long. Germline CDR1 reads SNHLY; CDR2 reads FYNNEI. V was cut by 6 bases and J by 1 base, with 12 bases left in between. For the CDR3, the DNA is TGTGCCAGCAGGGGGGTCAGGGGGAACACTGAAGCTTTCTTT. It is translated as CASRGVRGNTEAFF. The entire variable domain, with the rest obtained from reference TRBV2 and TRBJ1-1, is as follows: EPEVTQTPSHQVTQMGQEVILRCVPISNHLYFYWYRQILGQKVEFLVSFYNNEISEKSEIFDDQFSVERPDGSNFTLKIRSTKLEDSAMYFCASRGVRGNTEAFFGQGTRLTVV.

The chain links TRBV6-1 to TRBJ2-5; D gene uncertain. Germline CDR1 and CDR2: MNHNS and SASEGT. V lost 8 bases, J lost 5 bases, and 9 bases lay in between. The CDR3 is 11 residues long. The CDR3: CASPGFETQYF. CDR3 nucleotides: TGTGCCAGCCCGGGTTTCGAGACCCAGTACTTC.

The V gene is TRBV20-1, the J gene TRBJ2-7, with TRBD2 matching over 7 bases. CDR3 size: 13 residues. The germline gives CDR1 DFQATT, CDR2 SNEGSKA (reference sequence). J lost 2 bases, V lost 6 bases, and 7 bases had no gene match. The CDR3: CSAAGDLTYEQYF. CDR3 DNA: TGCAGTGCGGCGGGGGATCTTACCTACGAGCAGTACTTC.